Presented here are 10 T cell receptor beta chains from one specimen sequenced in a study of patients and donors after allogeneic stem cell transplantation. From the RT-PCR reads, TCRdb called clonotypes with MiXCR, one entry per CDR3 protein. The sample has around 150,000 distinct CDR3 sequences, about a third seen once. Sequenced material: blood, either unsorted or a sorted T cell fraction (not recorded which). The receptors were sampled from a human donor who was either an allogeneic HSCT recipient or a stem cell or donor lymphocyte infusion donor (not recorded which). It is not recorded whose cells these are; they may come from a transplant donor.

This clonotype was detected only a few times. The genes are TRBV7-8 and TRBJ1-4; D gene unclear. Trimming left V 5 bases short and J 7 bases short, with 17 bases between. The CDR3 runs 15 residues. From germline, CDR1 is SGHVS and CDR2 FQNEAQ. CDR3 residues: CASSPRRHSGEKLFF. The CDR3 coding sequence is TGTGCCAGCAGCCCCCGGAGACACTCCGGTGAAAAACTGTTTTTT.

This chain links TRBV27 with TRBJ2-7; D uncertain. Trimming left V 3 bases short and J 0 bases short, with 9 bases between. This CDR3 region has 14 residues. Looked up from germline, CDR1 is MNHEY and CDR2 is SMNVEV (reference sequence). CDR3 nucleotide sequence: TGTGCCAGCAGTTTTGGGCAGGCCTCCTACGAGCAGTACTTC. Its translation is CASSFGQASYEQYF.

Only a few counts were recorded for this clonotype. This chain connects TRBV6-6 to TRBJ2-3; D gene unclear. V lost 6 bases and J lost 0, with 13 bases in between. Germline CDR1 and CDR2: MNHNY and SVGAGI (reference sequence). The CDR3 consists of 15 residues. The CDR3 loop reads CASRGIRPSTDTQYF. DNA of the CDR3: TGTGCCAGCAGAGGTATACGCCCTAGCACAGATACGCAGTATTTT.

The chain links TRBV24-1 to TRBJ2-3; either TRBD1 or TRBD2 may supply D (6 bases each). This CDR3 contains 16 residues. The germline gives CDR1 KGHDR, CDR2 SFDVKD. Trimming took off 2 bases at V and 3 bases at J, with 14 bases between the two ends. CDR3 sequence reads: CATSDSSGATTDTQYF. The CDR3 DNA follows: TGTGCCACCAGTGATTCGTCGGGGGCAACGACAGATACGCAGTATTTT.

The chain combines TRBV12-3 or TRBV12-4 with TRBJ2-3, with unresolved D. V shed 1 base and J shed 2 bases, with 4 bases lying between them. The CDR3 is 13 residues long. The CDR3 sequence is CASSLEATDTQYF. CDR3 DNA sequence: TGTGCCAGCAGTTTAGAGGCCACAGATACGCAGTATTTT.

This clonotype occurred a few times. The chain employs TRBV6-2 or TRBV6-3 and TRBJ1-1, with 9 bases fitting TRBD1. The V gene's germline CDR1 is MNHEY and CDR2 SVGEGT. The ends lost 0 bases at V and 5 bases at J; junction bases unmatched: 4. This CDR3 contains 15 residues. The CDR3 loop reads CASSYSGQGGTEAFF. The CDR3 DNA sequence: TGTGCCAGCAGTTACTCGGGACAGGGAGGTACTGAAGCTTTCTTT.

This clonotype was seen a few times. In nucleotides, the CDR3 is TGTGCCAGCAGTTTATCAGCGGGGGGCCTCTACGAGCAGTACGTC. This gives the protein CASSLSAGGLYEQYV. The V and J genes are TRBV12-3 or TRBV12-4 and TRBJ2-7; 9 bases match TRBD2. There are 15 residues in the CDR3. The ends lost 2 bases at V and 3 bases at J; junction bases unmatched: 5.

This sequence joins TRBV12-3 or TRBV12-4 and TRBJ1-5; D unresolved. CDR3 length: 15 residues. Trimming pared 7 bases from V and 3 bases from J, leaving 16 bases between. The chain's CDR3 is CASTPGGGINQPQHF. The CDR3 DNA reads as TGTGCCAGCACGCCGGGAGGAGGGATCAATCAGCCCCAGCATTTT.

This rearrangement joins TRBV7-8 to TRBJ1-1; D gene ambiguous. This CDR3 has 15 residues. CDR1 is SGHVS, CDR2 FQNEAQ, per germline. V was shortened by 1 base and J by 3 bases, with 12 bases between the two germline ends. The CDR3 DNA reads TGTGCCAGCAGCTTAGTAGGCAGCGGCCACACTGAAGCTTTCTTT. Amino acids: CASSLVGSGHTEAFF.

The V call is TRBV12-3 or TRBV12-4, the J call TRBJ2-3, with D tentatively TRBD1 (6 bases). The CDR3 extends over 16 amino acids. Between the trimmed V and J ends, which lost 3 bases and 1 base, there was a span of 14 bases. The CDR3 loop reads CASSFQAGDGTDTQYF. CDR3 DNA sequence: TGTGCCAGCAGTTTTCAGGCAGGGGACGGCACAGATACGCAGTATTTT.